This T cell receptor beta chain is drawn from a study of blood T cells in healthy people across ages. Study results and limitations: Diversity figures based on one million T cells were deemed too low. Per million T cells, TCR beta diversity dropped roughly linearly as age increased.

Ten or more counts support this clonotype. Its specificity is not known. CDR1 is LGHNA, CDR2 YSLEER, per germline. This CDR3 has 13 amino acids. Between the trimmed V and J ends, which lost 0 bases and 8 bases, there was a span of 10 bases. Primers used in a second PCR of about 6 to 11 cycles were a sample-barcoded 5' primer and a J-beta primer mix. TCRdb itself ran the 5' RACE reads through MiXCR, one entry per CDR3 protein. The sample contains more than 800,000 distinct CDR3 sequences, 25% to 30% of which appear only once. This TCR was sampled from a woman older than 75 in good health. Sequencing was done on a sample of blood. The chain recombines TRBV4-3 with TRBJ1-2; D is unresolved. The CDR3: CASSQDIRRGYTF. The CDR3 DNA is TGCGCCAGCAGCCAAGATATCAGGCGGGGCTACACCTTC.